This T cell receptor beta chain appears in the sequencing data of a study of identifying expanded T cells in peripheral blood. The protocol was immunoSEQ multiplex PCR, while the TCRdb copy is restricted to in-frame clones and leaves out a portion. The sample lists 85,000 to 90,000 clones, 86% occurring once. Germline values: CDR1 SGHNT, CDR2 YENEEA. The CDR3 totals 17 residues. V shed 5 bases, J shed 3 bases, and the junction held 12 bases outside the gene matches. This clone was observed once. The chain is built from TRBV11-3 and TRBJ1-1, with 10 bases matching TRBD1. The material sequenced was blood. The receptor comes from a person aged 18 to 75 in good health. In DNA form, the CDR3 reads TGTGCCAGCAGCCCCGGGACAGGGGAGCGCCGGGACACTGAAGCTTTCTTT. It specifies CASSPGTGERRDTEAFF.